This T cell receptor (beta chain) was documented in a study of cytomegalovirus exposure and HLA in healthy donors. At the level of the study: Across 300 to 400 genotyped donors, around 82% landed in the Caucasian-associated ancestry cluster. Study-wide points: Productive rates of about 87% or about 30% were seen for most TCR beta V segments in an earlier analysis.

The CDR3 spans 16 residues. V lost 4 bases, J lost 3 bases, and 13 bases stayed unmatched. Germline V lookup: CDR1 SGHDT, CDR2 YYEEEE. Concerning this clone itself: Its antigen is unidentified.

The PCR used 60 Vbeta and 13 Jbeta primers. Measured with immunoSEQ multiplex PCR; TCRdb has only the in-frame clones, and not every one. The sample has about 48,000 clones; the top ten hold 2.1%. The chain has TRBV5-6 and TRBJ2-7; 7 nucleotides match TRBD1. Sequenced material: PBMCs. The sequence was obtained from a woman between 40 and 50 years old in good health and CMV-seronegative. The CDR3 region is CASSGTGQINDYEQYF. The CDR3 nucleotides read TGTGCCAGCAGCGGGACGGGACAGATAAACGACTACGAGCAGTACTTC.